This is a list of T cell receptor beta chains from one sample in a study of cytomegalovirus exposure and HLA in healthy donors. Generated by immunoSEQ multiplex PCR, the TCRdb table keeps only in-frame clones and is missing some. The repertoire holds fewer than 120,000 clones, with roughly 88% as singletons. Sequenced: PBMCs. These receptors came from a woman in her twenties or thirties in good health and CMV-seropositive. Each CDR3 is given with its conserved first and last residue. D genes are given only for firm matches. Clone size is not always given. Where it is, it says once, few, many or a class for expanded clones.

len	abundance	v_gene	d_gene	j_gene	CDR3aa
12	-	TRBV30	-	TRBJ2-1	CAWSRTVGEQFF
17	-	TRBV9	-	TRBJ1-4	CASSVSPLGGLGEKLFF
18	-	TRBV19	TRBD2	TRBJ2-2	CASSVPAGRRRDTGELFF
15	-	TRBV6-6	-	TRBJ2-7	CASSYSADSSYEQYF
14	-	TRBV4-3	TRBD2	TRBJ2-7	CASSQNSGSYEQYF
14	-	TRBV9	-	TRBJ1-3	CASSVGGPGNTIYF
16	-	TRBV5-1	-	TRBJ2-3	CASSSTPGDSTDTQYF
16	-	TRBV7-8	TRBD2	TRBJ2-7	CASSLFPGLAVYEQYF
13	-	TRBV2	TRBD2	TRBJ2-7	CASSGLALYEQYF
13	few	TRBV5-1	-	TRBJ1-2	CASSLGQVYGYTF
17	once	TRBV19	TRBD2	TRBJ2-3	CASSQITSGSSTDTQYF
12	once	TRBV4-3	-	TRBJ2-1	CASSHPLGGQFF
14	-	TRBV5-6	TRBD2	TRBJ2-7	CASSFGTSGSEQYF
14	-	TRBV7-9	-	TRBJ2-7	CASSPRGAVFEQYF
16	-	TRBV18	TRBD1	TRBJ1-1	CASSPLLTGMNTEAFF
15	-	TRBV2	-	TRBJ1-1	CASRGLRPQNTEAFF
14	-	TRBV10-3	TRBD2	TRBJ2-6	CAIGGGPGANVLTF
16	-	TRBV19	TRBD1	TRBJ1-2	CASSIETTGSSYGYTF
15	-	TRBV5-1	TRBD1	TRBJ1-6	CASSLQGTANSPLHF
18	-	TRBV11-2	TRBD2	TRBJ2-3	CASSLVGLAGSNTDTQYF
15	-	TRBV21-1	-	TRBJ2-3	CASSKALSGTDTQYF
11	once	TRBV25-1	-	TRBJ1-4	CASSDLEKLFF
16	-	TRBV6-6	-	TRBJ2-7	CASSYLERVSSYEQYF
13	-	TRBV19	-	TRBJ2-1	CASSIGQGNEQFF
14	-	TRBV30	-	TRBJ1-3	CAWSQDTTGNTIYF
15	-	TRBV6-6	TRBD1	TRBJ1-4	CASSSRQGGAEKLFF
15	-	TRBV12-5	TRBD1	TRBJ1-6	CASGQGQGAYSPLHF
15	-	TRBV28	TRBD1	TRBJ1-3	CASRLGQGAGNTIYF
17	-	TRBV21-1	-	TRBJ1-2	CASSYRAVWTGTNGYTF
13	-	TRBV19	TRBD1	TRBJ1-2	CASSPDRVYGYTF
16	-	TRBV4-2	-	TRBJ2-1	CASSQESPGGPHEQFF
12	-	TRBV7-2	-	TRBJ2-7	CASSLTRGEQYF
13	-	TRBV7-8	-	TRBJ2-1	CASSSLATYEQFF
14	-	TRBV2	-	TRBJ1-5	CASTVGDSNQPQHF
16	few	TRBV18	TRBD1	TRBJ1-6	CASSPPNTGGVSPLHF
13	-	TRBV5-1	-	TRBJ1-2	CASSFRGLDGYTF
13	-	TRBV2	TRBD1	TRBJ1-2	CATARDRGWGYTF
16	-	TRBV19	TRBD1	TRBJ1-5	CASSIGTGFKGQPQHF
16	-	TRBV21-1	-	TRBJ2-7	CASSKVQRGFSYEQYF
15	-	TRBV11-2	TRBD1	TRBJ2-5	CASRKPGQQQETQYF
16	-	TRBV6-5	TRBD2	TRBJ2-2	CASSYASGTVTGELFF
16	once	TRBV4-2	-	TRBJ1-3	CASSQVSSQGGNTIYF
15	-	TRBV6-1	-	TRBJ1-1	CASRSQGIRNTEAFF
17	-	TRBV10-2	TRBD2	TRBJ2-1	CASRDGGSGSLYNEQFF
19	-	TRBV9	-	TRBJ2-7	CASTFSGETVFRATYEQYF
15	-	TRBV7-6	TRBD2	TRBJ2-1	CASSPAGGPYNEQFF
15	-	TRBV6-1	TRBD1	TRBJ1-1	CASSALQGEGTEAFF